The 30 T cell receptor beta chains listed next were all sequenced from one sample in a study of blood T cell repertoires in COVID-19. TCRdb's copy holds only in-frame clones and misses some; the assay was immunoSEQ multiplex PCR. The sample contains 380,000 or so clones, roughly 86% of which appear only once. Sample: PBMCs or T cells enriched from blood (not recorded which). These receptors originate from a woman aged 40 to 55 with acute COVID-19.

The table lists this clone with a count of one. The chain has TRBV19 and TRBJ1-1, with D tentatively TRBD1 (6 bases). The germline gives CDR1 LNHDA, CDR2 SQIVND (reference sequence). Trimming stripped 7 bases from V and 1 base from J, with 10 bases between. This CDR3 spans 13 amino acids. CDR3 in amino acids: CASKEGGNTEAFF. The CDR3 nucleotides read TGTGCCAGTAAAGAAGGGGGGAACACTGAAGCTTTCTTT.

This clone appeared many times. The rearrangement links TRBV19 to TRBJ2-1; 11 bases align to TRBD2. From germline, CDR1 is LNHDA and CDR2 SQIVND (reference sequence). With V trimmed by 4 bases and J by 4 bases, 6 bases remained unmatched. The length of the CDR3 is 16 residues. The CDR3 DNA follows: TGTGCCAGTAGTAATGTTCGACTAGCGGGATACAATGAGCAGTTCTTC. As protein: CASSNVRLAGYNEQFF. Based on the CDR3 plus reference TRBV19 and TRBJ2-1, the full variable domain is DGGITQSPKYLFRKEGQNVTLSCEQNLNHDAMYWYRQDPGQGLRLIYYSQIVNDFQKGDIAEGYSVSREKKESFPLTVTSAQKNPTAFYLCASSNVRLAGYNEQFFGPGTRLTVL.

The chain recombines TRBV4-1 with TRBJ1-3, with D uncertain. Trimming stripped 0 bases from V and 4 bases from J, with 16 bases between. The CDR3 is made up of 17 amino acids. Germline V gene data show CDR1 as MGHRA and CDR2 as YSYEKL. The DNA of the CDR3 is TGCGCCAGCAGCCAAGAAAGGCAGCCTCTAGTCGGAAACACCATATATTTT. This sequence encodes CASSQERQPLVGNTIYF.

V is TRBV5-1 and J is TRBJ1-6; D gene unclear. Germline V CDR1 and CDR2: SGHRS, YFSETQ. V lost 5 bases and J 5 bases, leaving 11 bases between the germline ends. The length of the CDR3 is 14 residues. The CDR3 DNA is TGCGCCAGCAGTTCCCAGAAAAATAATTCACCCCTCCACTTT. This translates into CASSSQKNNSPLHF.

V and J are TRBV9 and TRBJ2-7, with TRBD1 as a possible D gene (6 bases). The CDR3 has 13 residues. CDR1 and CDR2 (germline): SGDLS, YYNGEE. Trimming stripped 3 bases from V and 6 bases from J, with 13 bases between. The CDR3 sequence: CASSGLTDSEQYF. The DNA of the CDR3 is TGTGCCAGCAGCGGACTTACGGACAGCGAGCAGTACTTC.

The genes are TRBV5-1 and TRBJ1-1; D unclear. Trimming took 0 bases from V and 1 from J, leaving 7 bases between them. Germline CDR1 reads SGHRS; CDR2 reads YFSETQ. CDR3 length equals 14 residues. The CDR3, as DNA: TGCGCCAGCAGCTTGGCACAGAGGAACACTGAAGCTTTCTTT. Protein: CASSLAQRNTEAFF.

This clone has a handful of counts. This rearrangement joins TRBV3-1 (or the pseudogene TRBV3-2) to TRBJ2-1, with 11 bases lining up with TRBD2. The CDR3 consists of 16 residues. CDR1 is LGHDT, CDR2 YNNKEL, per germline (reference sequence). With V trimmed by 4 bases and J by 9 bases, 11 bases remained unmatched. The CDR3 region is CASSRGTSGGLGEQFF. The CDR3 DNA reads TGTGCCAGCAGCCGAGGAACTAGCGGGGGTCTCGGTGAGCAGTTCTTC.

The chain couples TRBV5-6 to TRBJ1-1; a possible D gene is TRBD1 (6 bases). In germline, CDR1 is SGHDT, CDR2 YYEEEE. Deletions cut 1 base from V and 3 bases from J, with 22 bases between. This CDR3 is built from 18 residues. CDR3 amino acids: CASSLSPAAGGWDTEAFF. The CDR3 DNA sequence: TGTGCCAGCAGCTTGTCACCTGCGGCGGGGGGCTGGGACACTGAAGCTTTCTTT.

The chain carries TRBV7-2 and TRBJ2-5, with TRBD2 as a possible D gene (6 bases). V was cut by 6 bases and J by 5 bases, with 19 bases left in between. The CDR3 is 15 residues long. The V gene's germline CDR1 is SGHTA and CDR2 FQGNSA. The CDR3 here is CASSAPSEGLETQYF. CDR3 nucleotides: TGTGCCAGCAGTGCGCCTAGCGAAGGATTGGAGACCCAGTACTTC. The full variable domain, its missing parts supplied by reference TRBV7-2 and TRBJ2-5, is GAGVSQSPSNKVTEKGKDVELRCDPISGHTALYWYRQSLGQGLEFLIYFQGNSAPDKSGLPSDRFSAERTGGSVSTLTIQRTQQEDSAVYLCASSAPSEGLETQYFGPGTRLLVL.

V gene TRBV5-1 combines with J gene TRBJ2-5; no definite D call. V was pared by 0 bases and J by 4 bases, with 10 bases between. The CDR3 has 14 residues. The germline V gene has CDR1 SGHRS and CDR2 YFSETQ. In nucleotides, the CDR3 is TGCGCCAGCAGCTTGGATAACCCGCGAGAGACCCAGTACTTC. This sequence encodes CASSLDNPRETQYF. The full variable domain, in which reference TRBV5-1 and TRBJ2-5 provide the parts outside the CDR3, is KAGVTQTPRYLIKTRGQQVTLSCSPISGHRSVSWYQQTPGQGLQFLFEYFSETQRNKGNFPGRFSGRQFSNSRSEMNVSTLELGDSALYLCASSLDNPRETQYFGPGTRLLVL.

The rearrangement links TRBV5-1 to TRBJ2-3; 7 nucleotides align to TRBD2. From germline, CDR1 is SGHRS and CDR2 YFSETQ. V gave up 2 bases and J gave up 2 bases; unmatched junction bases: 5. The CDR3 totals 15 residues. The CDR3 coding sequence is TGCGCCAGCAGCTTAGGGGAGGGAGTCACAGATACGCAGTATTTT. Protein product: CASSLGEGVTDTQYF.

CDR3 nucleotide sequence: TGTGCCAGCAGCAAAGGAAAACGGAGCTATAGCAATCAGCCCCAGCATTTT. The encoded protein is CASSKGKRSYSNQPQHF. This chain links TRBV21-1 with TRBJ1-5. TRBV21-1 is a pseudogene locus. CDR3 size: 17 residues.

The genes are TRBV3-1 (or the pseudogene TRBV3-2) and TRBJ2-3; possible D gene TRBD2, 6 bases. Germline CDR1 LGHDT, CDR2 YNNKEL (reference sequence). Trimming removed 1 base at V and 6 bases at J, with 14 bases between. The CDR3 loop spans 15 amino acids. The CDR3 nucleotides read TGTGCCAGCAGCCAAGGCGGGACTCTGACGGATACGCAGTATTTT. It translates to CASSQGGTLTDTQYF.

The chain carries TRBV2 and TRBJ2-5; D might be TRBD2 (6 bases). Germline CDR1 reads SNHLY; CDR2 reads FYNNEI. The CDR3 covers 17 residues. Trimming took off 3 bases at V and 5 bases at J, with 22 bases between the two ends. As DNA, the CDR3 is TGTGCCAGCAGTGATGACGTAACCCTGCGGGGCCGGGAGACCCAGTACTTC. Its translation is CASSDDVTLRGRETQYF.

The rearrangement links TRBV7-9 to TRBJ2-7; 8 nucleotides align to TRBD2. Trimming at V came to 4 bases and at J to 2 bases, leaving 1 base not matched to a gene. The germline V gene has CDR1 SEHNR and CDR2 FQNEAQ (reference sequence). The CDR3 is 13 amino acids. The CDR3 nucleotides read TGTGCCAGCAGCTGGGGACTAGCCTACGAGCAGTACTTC. It codes for CASSWGLAYEQYF.

The chain combines TRBV27 with TRBJ2-7, with 7 bases fitting TRBD1. The germline V gene encodes CDR1 MNHEY and CDR2 SMNVEV (reference sequence). J was trimmed by 2 bases and V by 5 bases; bases with no gene match: 9. The CDR3 consists of 15 residues. The CDR3 DNA reads as TGTGCCAGCAGTGGAACAGGGGCCCCGACCTACGAGCAGTACTTC. Translation: CASSGTGAPTYEQYF.

The rearrangement uses TRBV3-1 (or the pseudogene TRBV3-2) and TRBJ1-4; 10 bases align to TRBD1. With V trimmed by 7 bases and J by 10 bases, 9 bases remained unmatched. Germline V CDR1 and CDR2: LGHDT, YNNKEL (reference sequence). The CDR3 extends over 14 amino acids. This CDR3 reads CASTPRDRGGKLFF. The CDR3 bases are TGTGCCAGCACCCCAAGGGACAGGGGCGGAAAACTGTTTTTT.

This sequence joins TRBV30 and TRBJ2-4, with D unclear. Trimming shortened V by 1 base and J by 0 bases, and 7 bases separated the two germline ends. The length of the CDR3 is 14 residues. Germline V CDR1 and CDR2: GTSNPN, SVGIG (reference sequence). CDR3 residues: CAWSAQIAKNIQYF. The DNA of the CDR3 is TGTGCCTGGAGTGCCCAGATAGCCAAAAACATTCAGTACTTC.

The J gene is TRBJ2-3, the V gene TRBV7-8; TRBD1 agrees at 8 bases. The CDR3 is 16 amino acids. After removal of 5 bases from V and 5 bases from J, the junction contained 12 bases not matched to a gene. Germline loops: CDR1 SGHVS, CDR2 FQNEAQ. DNA of the CDR3: TGTGCCAGCAGCAAGAGGGACAGGCCCTCCGGAGATACGCAGTATTTT. It is translated as CASSKRDRPSGDTQYF. The whole variable domain, remainder taken from reference TRBV7-8 and TRBJ2-3, is GAGVSQSPRYKVAKRGQDVALRCDPISGHVSLFWYQQALGQGPEFLTYFQNEAQLDKSGLPSDRFFAERPEGSVSTLKIQRTQQEDSAVYLCASSKRDRPSGDTQYFGPGTRLTVL.

The chain carries TRBV18 and TRBJ2-1; D is unclear. The germline V and J ends were trimmed by 0 bases and 8 bases, with 8 bases remaining between them. CDR3 length: 13 residues. The germline V gene has CDR1 KGHSH and CDR2 LQKENI. The DNA for the CDR3 is TGTGCCAGCTCACCACCCCTTGGAGATGAGCAGTTCTTC. It encodes CASSPPLGDEQFF.

The rearrangement links TRBV5-6 to TRBJ1-6; D may be TRBD1 (6 bases). The V end was cut by 8 bases, the J end by 8 bases, with 17 bases between. CDR3 size: 14 residues. Germline-derived CDR1 and CDR2 are SGHDT and YYEEEE. The chain's CDR3 is CARLTGKWDSPLHF. The CDR3, as DNA: TGTGCCAGACTGACAGGCAAATGGGATTCACCCCTCCACTTT.

This CDR3 reads CASSSGFWEQYF. CDR3 DNA: TGTGCCAGCAGCTCAGGGTTCTGGGAGCAGTACTTC. The gene calls are TRBV7-9 and TRBJ2-7; D is perhaps TRBD1 (5 bases). V dropped 4 bases and J dropped 7 bases, with 11 bases sitting between them. This CDR3 contains 12 residues. Per the germline V gene, CDR1 is SEHNR and CDR2 is FQNEAQ (reference sequence).

The chain is built from TRBV5-4 and TRBJ1-2; D perhaps matches TRBD1 (6 bases). Germline V lookup: CDR1 SGHNT, CDR2 YYREEE (reference sequence). Trimming pared 1 base from V and 6 bases from J, leaving 10 bases between. The length of the CDR3 is 13 residues. The CDR3 loop is CASSLTGIHGYTF. The CDR3 DNA reads TGTGCCAGCAGCTTGACAGGGATCCATGGCTACACCTTC.

The J gene is TRBJ1-2, the V gene TRBV3-1 (or the pseudogene TRBV3-2), with 11 bases that match TRBD1. The germline V gene has CDR1 LGHDT and CDR2 YNNKEL (reference sequence). CDR3 length: 14 amino acids. V gave up 4 bases and J gave up 4 bases; unmatched junction bases: 2. This CDR3 reads CASSRTGGFYGYTF. The CDR3 DNA follows: TGTGCCAGCAGCCGGACAGGGGGCTTCTATGGCTACACCTTC.

This clone was detected a few times. V and J are TRBV6-5 and TRBJ1-6; 7 bases are shared with TRBD1. J was trimmed by 4 bases and V by 2 bases; bases with no gene match: 5. Germline V gene sequence: CDR1 MNHEY, CDR2 SVGAGI. The CDR3 sequence is 16 residues long. DNA of the CDR3: TGTGCCAGCAGTTACAGGGGGCCCCGTTATAATTCACCCCTCCACTTT. As protein: CASSYRGPRYNSPLHF.

In its sample, this clone was seen a few times. The J gene is TRBJ2-6, the V gene TRBV5-6, with D possibly matching TRBD1 (6 bases). The CDR3 covers 18 residues. CDR1 SGHDT and CDR2 YYEEEE come from the germline V gene. The V and J ends lost 0 bases and 0 bases respectively, with 13 bases between them. CDR3 bases: TGTGCCAGCAGCTTGGTAGCAGGGGCAAGCTCTGGGGCCAACGTCCTGACTTTC. Protein: CASSLVAGASSGANVLTF.

V is TRBV30 and J is TRBJ2-3; 8 bases match TRBD2. After removal of 0 bases from V and 3 bases from J, the junction contained 5 bases not matched to a gene. Germline loops: CDR1 GTSNPN, CDR2 SVGIG (reference sequence). The CDR3 is 15 residues long. The DNA of the CDR3 is TGTGCCTGGAGTGTTGGAGCGGGGGTTACAGATACGCAGTATTTT. This sequence encodes CAWSVGAGVTDTQYF.

This clone is a singleton in its sample. J is TRBJ1-5 and V is TRBV30; possibly TRBD1 for D (6 bases). The CDR3 sequence is 13 residues long. CDR1 is GTSNPN and CDR2 is SVGIG in the germline V gene (reference sequence). V was cut by 3 bases and J by 3 bases, with 9 bases left in between. CDR3 residues: CAWRQGNNQPQHF. DNA for the CDR3: TGTGCCTGGAGACAGGGAAACAATCAGCCCCAGCATTTT.

This sequence joins TRBV19 and TRBJ1-6; 9 bases fit TRBD1. The CDR3 loop spans 15 amino acids. J was trimmed by 9 bases and V by 2 bases; bases with no gene match: 5. Looked up from germline, CDR1 is LNHDA and CDR2 is SQIVND (reference sequence). Written as DNA, the CDR3 is TGTGCCAGTAGTATATCCGACAGGGGGGGTTCACCCCTCCACTTT. It codes for CASSISDRGGSPLHF.

The V gene is TRBV10-3, the J gene TRBJ1-3; maybe TRBD1 (6 bases). The CDR3 length is 15 residues. Trimming took off 3 bases at V and 4 bases at J, with 13 bases between the two ends. Germline values: CDR1 ENHRY, CDR2 SYGVKD. The CDR3 reads CAISDPQGSGNTIYF. The DNA of the CDR3 is TGTGCCATCAGTGACCCTCAGGGGTCCGGAAACACCATATATTTT.